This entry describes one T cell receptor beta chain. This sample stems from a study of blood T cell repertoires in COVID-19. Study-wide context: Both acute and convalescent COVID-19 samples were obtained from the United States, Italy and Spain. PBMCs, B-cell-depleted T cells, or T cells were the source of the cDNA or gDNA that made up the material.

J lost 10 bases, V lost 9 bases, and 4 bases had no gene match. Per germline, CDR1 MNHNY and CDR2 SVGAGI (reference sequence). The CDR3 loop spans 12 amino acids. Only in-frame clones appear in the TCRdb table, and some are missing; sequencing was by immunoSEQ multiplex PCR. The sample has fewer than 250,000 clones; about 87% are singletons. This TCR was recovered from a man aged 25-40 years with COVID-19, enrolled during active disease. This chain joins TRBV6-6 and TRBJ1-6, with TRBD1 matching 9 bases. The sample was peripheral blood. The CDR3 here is CASEGQGSPLHF. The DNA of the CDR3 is TGTGCCAGTGAGGGACAGGGCTCACCCCTCCACTTT.